These 9 T cell receptor beta chains were sequenced from one sample in a study of graft-versus-host responses after intestinal transplantation. Using immunoSEQ multiplex PCR, the repertoire was profiled, and TCRdb retains in-frame clones only, with some absent. The sample has roughly 81,000 clones, around 80% seen once. Which antigens these TCRs recognize remains unknown. Sequenced here: unstimulated CD4+ T cells sorted from spleen or lymph node cells, sampled before intestinal transplant. The receptors were gathered from a human donor who received an intestinal transplant.

This clone appeared once. The rearrangement joins TRBV7-9 to TRBJ2-7, with TRBD2 matching over 8 bases. Germline-derived CDR1 and CDR2 are SEHNR and FQNEAQ (reference sequence). V dropped 5 bases and J dropped 1; count of bases not matched to a gene: 10. The CDR3 is 16 residues long. The CDR3 bases are TGTGCCAGCAGCGGGAGAGCGGGAGTAGGGTCCTACGAGCAGTACTTC. Protein sequence: CASSGRAGVGSYEQYF.

CDR3 protein: CASSETWGVGANVLTF. CDR3 coding DNA: TGTGCCAGCAGTGAAACGTGGGGGGTCGGGGCCAACGTCCTGACTTTC. This rearrangement joins TRBV6-1 to TRBJ2-6, with a possible D match to TRBD2 (6 bases). V was clipped by 2 bases and J by 4 bases, with 12 bases between them. Germline V lookup: CDR1 MNHNS, CDR2 SASEGT. This CDR3 spans 16 amino acids.

This clone has a handful of counts. V usage is TRBV30 and J usage is TRBJ1-3; D gene uncertain. In germline, CDR1 is GTSNPN, CDR2 SVGIG (reference sequence). CDR3 length equals 14 residues. V lost 4 bases to trimming and J lost 0 bases, with 10 bases between them. CDR3 region: CAWNRRSSGNTIYF. As DNA, the CDR3 is TGTGCCTGGAATAGAAGGAGCTCTGGAAACACCATATATTTT. Supplemented by reference TRBV30 and TRBJ1-3, the full variable domain reads SQTIHQWPATLVQPVGSPLSLECTVEGTSNPNLYWYRQAAGRGLQLLFYSVGIGQISSEVPQNLSASRPQDRQFILSSKKLLLSDSGFYLCAWNRRSSGNTIYFGEGSWLTVV.

The chain employs TRBV28 and TRBJ2-5; TRBD1 agrees at 7 bases. CDR1 is MDHEN, CDR2 SYDVKM, per germline. V shed 2 bases and J 2 bases; nucleotides not matched to a gene: 2. This CDR3 has 14 amino acids. Here the CDR3 reads CASSLVGQQETQYF. The CDR3 DNA reads TGTGCCAGCAGTTTAGTGGGACAGCAAGAGACCCAGTACTTC.

The rearrangement joins TRBV5-1 to TRBJ2-5; 7 bases are shared with TRBD2. Germline V CDR1 and CDR2: SGHRS, YFSETQ. This CDR3 region has 15 residues. Losses at the gene ends were 2 bases for V and 5 bases for J; bases not matched to a gene: 9. In DNA, the CDR3 is TGCGCCAGCAGCTTTTACGGGGGGAAGGGGGAGACCCAGTACTTC. It codes for CASSFYGGKGETQYF.

V gene TRBV2 combines with J gene TRBJ2-7, with D tentatively TRBD1 (6 bases). The length of the CDR3 is 13 residues. With 8 bases removed from V and 4 bases from J, the gap between germline ends came to 15 bases. Germline V lookup: CDR1 SNHLY, CDR2 FYNNEI. The CDR3 region has the DNA TGTGCCAGCCTCCAGGGGCCCCCTTACGAGCAGTACTTC. This encodes CASLQGPPYEQYF.

The J gene is TRBJ2-2, the V gene TRBV5-1; 14 positions match TRBD2. The CDR3 runs 16 residues. With V trimmed by 4 bases and J by 9 bases, 8 bases remained unmatched. CDR1 is SGHRS and CDR2 is YFSETQ in the germline V gene. CDR3 sequence (DNA): TGCGCCAGCAGCCCGGGGGGACTAGCGGGAGAAAGGGAGCTGTTTTTT. Amino acids: CASSPGGLAGERELFF.

This clone turned up a few times. The V call is TRBV7-2, the J call TRBJ2-7; 8 nucleotides line up with TRBD1. The CDR3 sequence is 15 residues long. V dropped 5 bases and J dropped 3; count of bases not matched to a gene: 9. From germline, CDR1 is SGHTA and CDR2 FQGNSA. The CDR3 protein is CASSPWTGTNYEQYF. The CDR3 DNA follows: TGTGCCAGCAGCCCCTGGACAGGGACAAACTACGAGCAGTACTTC.

In this sample, this clone turned up a few times. The chain employs TRBV7-2 and TRBJ1-4, with 7 nucleotides matching TRBD1. Per the germline V gene, CDR1 is SGHTA and CDR2 is FQGNSA. The CDR3 loop spans 17 amino acids. Losses at the gene ends were 1 base for V and 7 bases for J; bases not matched to a gene: 12. For the CDR3, the DNA is TGTGCCAGCAGCTTAGAGCCGGGACAGAAAATGGGTGAAAAACTGTTTTTT. As protein: CASSLEPGQKMGEKLFF. Complete variable domain (other parts from reference TRBV7-2 and TRBJ1-4): GAGVSQSPSNKVTEKGKDVELRCDPISGHTALYWYRQSLGQGLEFLIYFQGNSAPDKSGLPSDRFSAERTGGSVSTLTIQRTQQEDSAVYLCASSLEPGQKMGEKLFFGSGTQLSVL.